The text below deals with one T cell receptor beta chain. Germline V gene sequence: CDR1 WNHNN, CDR2 SYGVQD (reference sequence). The V gene end was trimmed by 6 bases and the J gene end by 1 base; junction bases not matched to a gene: 7. There are 15 residues in the CDR3. This sample was taken from a study of blood T cell repertoires in COVID-19. Study-wide context: Spain, Italy and the United States supplied samples that represented acute and convalescent COVID-19.

This table comes from immunoSEQ multiplex PCR, and its TCRdb copy is limited to in-frame clones, with some not included. The sample contains 100,000 to 150,000 clones, over 75% of which appear only once. This receptor was taken from a man aged 25-40 years with COVID-19, enrolled during active disease. V usage is TRBV10-1 and J usage is TRBJ1-1; the match to TRBD1 covers 8 bases. Sequencing was done on a sample of peripheral blood. The CDR3 DNA follows: TGCGCCAGCAGCCATTCAGGGGGCAGGAACACTGAAGCTTTCTTT. Translation gives CASSHSGGRNTEAFF.